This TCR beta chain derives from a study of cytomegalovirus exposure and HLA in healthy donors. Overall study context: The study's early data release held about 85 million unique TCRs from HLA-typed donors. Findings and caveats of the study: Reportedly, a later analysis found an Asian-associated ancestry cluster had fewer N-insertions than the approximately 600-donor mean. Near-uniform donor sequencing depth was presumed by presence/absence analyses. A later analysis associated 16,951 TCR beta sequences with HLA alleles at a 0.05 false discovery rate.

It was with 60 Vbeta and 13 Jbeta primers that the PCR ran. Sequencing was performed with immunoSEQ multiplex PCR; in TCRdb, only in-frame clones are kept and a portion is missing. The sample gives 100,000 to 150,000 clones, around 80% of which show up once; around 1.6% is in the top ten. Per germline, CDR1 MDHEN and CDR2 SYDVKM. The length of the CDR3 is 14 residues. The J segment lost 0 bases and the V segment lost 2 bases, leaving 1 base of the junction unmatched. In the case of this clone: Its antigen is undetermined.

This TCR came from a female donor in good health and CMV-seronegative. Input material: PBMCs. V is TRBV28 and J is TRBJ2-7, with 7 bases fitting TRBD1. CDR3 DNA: TGTGCCAGCAGTTTACCAGGGGGCTCCTACGAGCAGTACTTC. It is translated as CASSLPGGSYEQYF.